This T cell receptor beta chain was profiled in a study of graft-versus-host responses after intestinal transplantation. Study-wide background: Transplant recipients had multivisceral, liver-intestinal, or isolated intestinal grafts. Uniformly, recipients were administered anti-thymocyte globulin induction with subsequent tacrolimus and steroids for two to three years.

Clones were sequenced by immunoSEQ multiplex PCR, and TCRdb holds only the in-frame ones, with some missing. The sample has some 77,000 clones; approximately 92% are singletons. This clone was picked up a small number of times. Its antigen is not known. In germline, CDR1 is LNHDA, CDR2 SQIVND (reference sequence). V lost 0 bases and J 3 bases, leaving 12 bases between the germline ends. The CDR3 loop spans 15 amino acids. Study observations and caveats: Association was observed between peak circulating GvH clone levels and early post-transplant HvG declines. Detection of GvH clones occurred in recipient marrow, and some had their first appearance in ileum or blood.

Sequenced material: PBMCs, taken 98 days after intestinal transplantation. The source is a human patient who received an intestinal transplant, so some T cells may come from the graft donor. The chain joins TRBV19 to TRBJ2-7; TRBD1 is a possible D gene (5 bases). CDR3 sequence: CASSIEGARYYEQYF. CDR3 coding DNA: TGTGCCAGTAGTATAGAAGGGGCGCGATACTACGAGCAGTACTTC.